This record covers a single T cell receptor (beta chain). This record belongs to a study of long-term antiretroviral therapy in people with HIV. The run of the v3.0 immunoSEQ assay was at survey level. Data came from immunoSEQ multiplex PCR; TCRdb stores just in-frame clones and leaves some out. The table shows some 15,000 clones, with approximately 71% occurring only once. Deletions cut 2 bases from V and 0 bases from J, with 17 bases between. The CDR3 length is 16 residues. Germline values: CDR1 GTSNPN, CDR2 SVGIG (reference sequence). The chain is built from TRBV30 and TRBJ2-7; D is possibly TRBD1 (6 bases). This TCR derives from a woman aged 40 to 50 with HIV. Sequenced material: unsorted PBMCs, taken 0.5 years before starting antiretroviral therapy. The CDR3 loop is CAWSSRTGLTSYEQYF. As DNA, the CDR3 is TGTGCCTGGAGTAGTCGCACAGGGCTCACCTCCTACGAGCAGTACTTC.